Below, 5 T cell receptor beta chains from the same sample are listed, as sequenced in a study of cytomegalovirus exposure and HLA in healthy donors. PCR amplification relied on 60 Vbeta primers (plus 13 Jbeta primers). Measured with immunoSEQ multiplex PCR; TCRdb has only the in-frame clones, and not every one. The sample carries roughly 150,000 clones, over 75% recorded once. Sequencing was done on a sample of PBMCs. The receptors shown here come from a man between 25 and 39 years old in good health.

The genes are TRBV11-3 and TRBJ2-5; D unclear. The closer fit of TRBJ2-7 to the DNA end suggests the J call may be wrong. This CDR3 region has 13 residues. The germline CDR1 and CDR2 sequences are SGHNT and YENEEA. CDR3 residues: CASSLGSSYEQYF. The CDR3 DNA reads as TGTGCCAGCAGCTTGGGCAGTTCCTACGAGCAGTACTTC.

The chain carries TRBV5-1 and TRBJ1-1, with a tentative D call TRBD1 (5 bases). The CDR3 is 15 residues long. Trimming took off 3 bases at V and 1 base at J, with 13 bases between the two ends. Germline-derived CDR1 and CDR2 are SGHRS and YFSETQ. The CDR3 loop reads CASSYTTARNTEAFF. The CDR3, as DNA: TGCGCCAGCAGCTATACGACAGCTCGGAACACTGAAGCTTTCTTT. Supplemented by reference TRBV5-1 and TRBJ1-1, the full variable domain reads KAGVTQTPRYLIKTRGQQVTLSCSPISGHRSVSWYQQTPGQGLQFLFEYFSETQRNKGNFPGRFSGRQFSNSRSEMNVSTLELGDSALYLCASSYTTARNTEAFFGQGTRLTVV.

This chain connects TRBV6-1 to TRBJ2-1, with D unresolved. Germline V gene lookup returns CDR1 MNHNS and CDR2 SASEGT. This CDR3 is built from 14 residues. The ends were cut back, 4 bases at V and 0 bases at J, with 7 bases in the middle. DNA for the CDR3: TGTGCCAGCAGTGGACTCAGCTCCTACAATGAGCAGTTCTTC. Translating it yields CASSGLSSYNEQFF.

The chain uses TRBV30 and TRBJ2-5, with D perhaps TRBD1 (5 bases). Trimming stripped 0 bases from V and 5 bases from J, with 16 bases between. Germline V gene sequence: CDR1 GTSNPN, CDR2 SVGIG (reference sequence). The CDR3 length is 15 residues. CDR3 sequence: CAWSVVAGFGETQYF. In DNA form, the CDR3 reads TGTGCCTGGAGTGTCGTGGCAGGGTTCGGGGAGACCCAGTACTTC.

The V gene is TRBV2, the J gene TRBJ2-1; 13 positions agree with TRBD2. V dropped 6 bases and J dropped 8; count of bases not matched to a gene: 7. This CDR3 comprises 15 residues. The germline V gene has CDR1 SNHLY and CDR2 FYNNEI. CDR3 sequence (DNA): TGTGCCAGCAGGGACACTAGCGGGAGGGCCTATGAGCAGTTCTTC. Residues: CASRDTSGRAYEQFF.